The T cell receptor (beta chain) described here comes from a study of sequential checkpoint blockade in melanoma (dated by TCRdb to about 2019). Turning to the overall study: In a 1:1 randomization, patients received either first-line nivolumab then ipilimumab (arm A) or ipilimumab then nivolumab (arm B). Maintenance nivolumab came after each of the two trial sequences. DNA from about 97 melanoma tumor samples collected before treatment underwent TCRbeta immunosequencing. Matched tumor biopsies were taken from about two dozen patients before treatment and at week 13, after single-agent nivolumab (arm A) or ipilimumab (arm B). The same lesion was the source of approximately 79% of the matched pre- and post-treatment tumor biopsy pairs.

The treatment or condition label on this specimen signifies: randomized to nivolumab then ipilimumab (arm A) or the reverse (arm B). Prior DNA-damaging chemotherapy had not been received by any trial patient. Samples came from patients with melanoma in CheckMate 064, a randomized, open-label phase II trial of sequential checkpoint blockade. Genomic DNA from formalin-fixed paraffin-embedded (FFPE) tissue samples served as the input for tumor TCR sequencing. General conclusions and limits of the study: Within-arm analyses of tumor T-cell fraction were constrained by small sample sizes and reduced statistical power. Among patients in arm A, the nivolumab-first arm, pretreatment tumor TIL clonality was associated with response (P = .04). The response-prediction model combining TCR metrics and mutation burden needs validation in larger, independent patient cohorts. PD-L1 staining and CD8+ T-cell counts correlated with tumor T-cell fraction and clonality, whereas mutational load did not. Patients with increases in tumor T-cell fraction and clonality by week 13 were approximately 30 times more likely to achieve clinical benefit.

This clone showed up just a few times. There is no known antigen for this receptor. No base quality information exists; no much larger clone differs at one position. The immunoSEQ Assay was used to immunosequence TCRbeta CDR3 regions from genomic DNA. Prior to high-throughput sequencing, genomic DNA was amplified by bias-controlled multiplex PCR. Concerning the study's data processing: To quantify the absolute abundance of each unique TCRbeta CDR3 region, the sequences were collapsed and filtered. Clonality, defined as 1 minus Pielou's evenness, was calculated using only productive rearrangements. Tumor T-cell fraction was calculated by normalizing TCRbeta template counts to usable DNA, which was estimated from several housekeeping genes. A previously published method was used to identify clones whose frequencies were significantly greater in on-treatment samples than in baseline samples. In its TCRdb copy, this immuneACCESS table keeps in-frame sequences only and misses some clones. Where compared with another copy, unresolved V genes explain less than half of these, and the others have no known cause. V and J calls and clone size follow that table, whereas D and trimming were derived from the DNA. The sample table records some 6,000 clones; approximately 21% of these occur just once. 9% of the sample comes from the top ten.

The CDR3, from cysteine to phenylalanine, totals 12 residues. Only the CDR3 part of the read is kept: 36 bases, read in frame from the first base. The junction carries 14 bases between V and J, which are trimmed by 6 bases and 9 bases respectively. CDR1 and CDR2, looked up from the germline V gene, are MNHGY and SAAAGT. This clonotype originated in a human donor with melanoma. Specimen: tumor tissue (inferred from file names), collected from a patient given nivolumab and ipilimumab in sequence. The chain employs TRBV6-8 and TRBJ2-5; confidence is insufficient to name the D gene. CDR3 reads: CASSPQSSPQYF. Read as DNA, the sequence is TGTGCCAGCAGCCCCCAGTCAAGCCCCCAGTACTTC.